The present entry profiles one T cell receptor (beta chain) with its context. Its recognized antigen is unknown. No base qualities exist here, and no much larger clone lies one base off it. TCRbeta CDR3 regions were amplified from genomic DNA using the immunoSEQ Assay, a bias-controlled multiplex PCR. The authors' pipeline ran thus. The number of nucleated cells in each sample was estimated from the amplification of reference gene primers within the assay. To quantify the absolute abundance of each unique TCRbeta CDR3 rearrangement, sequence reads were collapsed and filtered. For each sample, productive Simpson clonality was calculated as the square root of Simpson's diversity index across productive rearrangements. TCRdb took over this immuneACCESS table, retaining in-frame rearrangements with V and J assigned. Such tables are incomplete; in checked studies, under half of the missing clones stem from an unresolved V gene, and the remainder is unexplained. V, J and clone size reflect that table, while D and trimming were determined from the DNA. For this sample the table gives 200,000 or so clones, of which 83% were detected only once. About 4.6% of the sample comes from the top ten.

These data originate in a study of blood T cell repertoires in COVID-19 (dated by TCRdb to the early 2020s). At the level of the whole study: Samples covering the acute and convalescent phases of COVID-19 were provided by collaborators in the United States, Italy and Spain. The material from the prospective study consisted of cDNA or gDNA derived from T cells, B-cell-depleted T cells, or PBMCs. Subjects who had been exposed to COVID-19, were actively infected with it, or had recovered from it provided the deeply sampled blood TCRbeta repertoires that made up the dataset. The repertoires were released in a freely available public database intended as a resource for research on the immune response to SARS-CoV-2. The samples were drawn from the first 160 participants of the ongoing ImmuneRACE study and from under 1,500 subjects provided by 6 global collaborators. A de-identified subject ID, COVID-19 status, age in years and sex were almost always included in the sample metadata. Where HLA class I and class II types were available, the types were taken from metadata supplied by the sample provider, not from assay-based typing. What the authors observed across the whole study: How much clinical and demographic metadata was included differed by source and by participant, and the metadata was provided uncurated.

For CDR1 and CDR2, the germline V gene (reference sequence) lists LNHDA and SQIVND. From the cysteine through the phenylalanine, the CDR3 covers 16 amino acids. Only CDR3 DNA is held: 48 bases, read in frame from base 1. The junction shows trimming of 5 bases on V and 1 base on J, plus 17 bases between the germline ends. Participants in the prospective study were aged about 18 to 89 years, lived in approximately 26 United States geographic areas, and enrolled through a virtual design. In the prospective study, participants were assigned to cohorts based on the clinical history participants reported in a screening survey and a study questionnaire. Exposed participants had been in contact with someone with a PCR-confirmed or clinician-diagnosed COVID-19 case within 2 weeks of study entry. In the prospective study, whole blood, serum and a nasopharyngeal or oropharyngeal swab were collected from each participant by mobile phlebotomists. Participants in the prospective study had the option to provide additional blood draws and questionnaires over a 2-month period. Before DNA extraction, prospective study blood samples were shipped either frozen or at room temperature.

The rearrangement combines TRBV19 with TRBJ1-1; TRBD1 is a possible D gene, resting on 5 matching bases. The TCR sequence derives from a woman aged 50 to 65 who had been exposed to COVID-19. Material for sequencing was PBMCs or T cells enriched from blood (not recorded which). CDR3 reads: CASSPRRGLQNTEAFF. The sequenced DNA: TGTGCCAGTAGTCCCCGAAGGGGACTCCAGAACACTGAAGCTTTCTTT.